Below, 6 T cell receptor beta chains from the same sample are listed, as sequenced in a study of T cell changes during pregnancy in multiple sclerosis. Clones were sequenced by immunoSEQ multiplex PCR, and TCRdb holds only the in-frame ones, with some missing. The sample holds approximately 40,000 clones; 85% to 95% are singletons and the top ten take approximately 1.2%. Sequenced: peripheral blood. Receptor source: a female donor with multiple sclerosis, enrolled in a pregnancy study.

The chain couples TRBV7-9 to TRBJ2-3; 8 bases align to TRBD1. Trimming cost V 5 bases and J 1 base; bases outside gene matches: 5. The germline V gene has CDR1 SEHNR and CDR2 FQNEAQ (reference sequence). The CDR3 contains 15 residues. DNA of the CDR3: TGTGCCAGCAGCCCTGGGACAGGCCGCACAGATACGCAGTATTTT. This gives the protein CASSPGTGRTDTQYF.

The rearrangement links TRBV4-1 to TRBJ2-7, with no clear D. The V end was cut by 1 base, the J end by 3 bases, with 13 bases between. The CDR3 is 15 amino acids. Germline CDR1 is MGHRA and CDR2 is YSYEKL. The CDR3 spells CASSQGLGPIYEQYF. For the CDR3, the DNA is TGCGCCAGCAGCCAAGGGCTGGGTCCCATCTACGAGCAGTACTTC.

The V gene is TRBV6-1, the J gene TRBJ1-2; D gene uncertain. Germline V gives CDR1 MNHNS, CDR2 SASEGT. Trimming stripped 6 bases from V and 5 bases from J, with 13 bases between. The CDR3 spans 13 residues. CDR3 in amino acids: CASSPRGEYGYTF. The CDR3 DNA follows: TGTGCCAGCAGCCCCCGTGGAGAATATGGCTACACCTTC.

There are a few counts of this clone. DNA of the CDR3: TGTGCCAGCAGAAAAGACCACAACACCGGGGAGCTGTTTTTT. Residues: CASRKDHNTGELFF. The rearrangement joins TRBV28 to TRBJ2-2; no definite D call. Trimming shortened V by 6 bases and J by 2 bases, and 10 bases separated the two germline ends. The V gene's germline CDR1 is MDHEN and CDR2 SYDVKM. This CDR3 spans 14 amino acids.

The rearrangement links TRBV4-1 to TRBJ2-7, with D tentatively TRBD2 (5 bases). V gave up 1 base and J gave up 4 bases, with 5 bases separating them. Looked up from germline, CDR1 is MGHRA and CDR2 is YSYEKL. This CDR3 spans 12 amino acids. CDR3 sequence reads: CASSQAGYEQYF. CDR3 nucleotide sequence: TGCGCCAGCAGCCAAGCGGGATACGAGCAGTACTTC.

The CDR3 reads CASSLDPGNSYYNEQFF. In DNA, the CDR3 is TGCGCCAGCAGCTTGGACCCGGGAAACAGTTACTACAATGAGCAGTTCTTC. V and J are TRBV5-1 and TRBJ2-1, with D possibly matching TRBD2 (5 bases). In germline, CDR1 is SGHRS, CDR2 YFSETQ. CDR3 length equals 17 residues. V was pared by 0 bases and J by 3 bases, with 16 bases between.